This T cell receptor beta chain was identified during a study of blood T cells in healthy people across ages. With a J-beta primer mix and a sample-barcoded 5' primer, a second PCR ran about 6 to 11 cycles. No fewer than 3 million CDR3-containing paired-end reads came from each sample. Each CDR3 protein is one row after TCRdb ran MiXCR on the 5' RACE reads. The repertoire holds about 810,000 distinct CDR3 sequences, with 35% to 40% as singletons. This clonotype was seen a handful of times. V lost 5 bases to trimming and J lost 5 bases, with 16 bases between them. Germline assignment: CDR1 SGHAT and CDR2 FQNNGV. The CDR3 has 15 residues.

The sequenced material came from blood. The chain is built from TRBV11-2 and TRBJ1-5, with D possibly being TRBD1 (6 bases). The clonotype was recovered from a man younger than 35 in good health. CDR3 nucleotide sequence: TGTGCCAGCAGCCCCGAGGGCCAGGGGCATCAGCCCCAGCATTTT. Translation: CASSPEGQGHQPQHF.